This record concerns one T cell receptor beta chain sequence. Its antigen is still unknown. The sample belongs to a study of vaccination effects on CD4 cells after COVID-19. CDR1 and CDR2 (germline): PRHDT, FYEKMQ (reference sequence). The CDR3 runs 15 residues. V lost 5 bases and J lost 4, with 15 bases in between. Profiled with immunoSEQ multiplex PCR; TCRdb holds only in-frame clones, not every one. The data show more than 20,000 clones, with about 72% seen just once and roughly an eighth held by the top ten. After expansion with viral peptide pools in the ViraFEST assay, antigen-specific CD4+ T cells were sequenced. When around 10 days of culture had elapsed, CD4+ T cells were isolated. The healthy vaccine recipients, who had no prior SARS-CoV-2 infection, showed negative nucleocapsid antibodies.

The chain uses TRBV13 and TRBJ2-1, with D possibly matching TRBD1 (5 bases). This clonotype was sampled from a human donor who received a COVID-19 vaccine. The source was CD4+ T cells from PBMCs cultured with HCoV-OC43 spike peptides, collected before COVID-19 vaccination. Noted subset: HCoV-OC43 spike overlapping peptide pool stimulation. This CDR3 reads CASSLQQGTYNEQFF. CDR3 DNA sequence: TGTGCCAGCAGCCTCCAGCAGGGAACGTACAATGAGCAGTTCTTC.